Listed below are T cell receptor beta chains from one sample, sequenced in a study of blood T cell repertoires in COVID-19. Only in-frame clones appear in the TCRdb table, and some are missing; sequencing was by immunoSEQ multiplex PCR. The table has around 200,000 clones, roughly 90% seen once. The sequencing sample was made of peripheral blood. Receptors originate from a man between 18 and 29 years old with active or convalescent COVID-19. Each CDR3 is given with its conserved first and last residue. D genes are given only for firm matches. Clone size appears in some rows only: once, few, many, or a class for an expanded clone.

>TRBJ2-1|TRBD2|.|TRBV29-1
TGCAGCGTCCTAGCGGGGGACTGGCGCTCCTACAATGAGCAGTTCTTC
CSVLAGDWRSYNEQFF
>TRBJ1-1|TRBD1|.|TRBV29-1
TGCAGCGCTGGACAGGGTTTGGCCACTGAAGCTTTCTTT
CSAGQGLATEAFF
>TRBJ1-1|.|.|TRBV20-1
TGCAGTGCTAGTTGGGGAGGGAACACTGAAGCTTTCTTT
CSASWGGNTEAFF
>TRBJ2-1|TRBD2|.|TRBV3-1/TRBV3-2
TGTGCCAGCAGCCAAGATTTCGGGACTAGCGGGGACGAGCAGTTCTTC
CASSQDFGTSGDEQFF
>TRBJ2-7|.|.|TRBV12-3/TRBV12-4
TGTGCCAGCAGTTTACAGTTATCCTACGAGCAGTACTTC
CASSLQLSYEQYF
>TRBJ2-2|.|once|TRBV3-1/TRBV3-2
TGTGCCAGCAGCCAAGACGGGACTGGCACCGGGGAGCTGTTTTTT
CASSQDGTGTGELFF
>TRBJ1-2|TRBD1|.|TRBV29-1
TGCAGCGTTGATGGACAGGGGGCTGGTGGCTACACCTTC
CSVDGQGAGGYTF
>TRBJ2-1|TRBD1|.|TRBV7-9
TGTGCCAGCCAGGGGGCGGGTGAGCAGTTCTTC
CASQGAGEQFF
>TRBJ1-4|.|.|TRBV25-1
TGTGCCAGCACCGCGGGGACCGCACTGTTTTTT
CASTAGTALFF
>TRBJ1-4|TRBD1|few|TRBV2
TGTGCCAGCAGCGCCAGGGGGCAAGGAGAAAAACTGTTTTTT
CASSARGQGEKLFF
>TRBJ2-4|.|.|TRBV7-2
TGTGCCAGCAGCTTAGCGGGGGCAGGGAGCATTCAGTACTTC
CASSLAGAGSIQYF
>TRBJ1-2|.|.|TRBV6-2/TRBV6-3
TGTGCCAGCAGTCTGGGGGCCTGGCAGGGGACGCGTGGCTACACCTTC
CASSLGAWQGTRGYTF
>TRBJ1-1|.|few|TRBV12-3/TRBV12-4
TGTGCCAGCAGTTCTCCCCTGACTGAAGCTTTCTTT
CASSSPLTEAFF
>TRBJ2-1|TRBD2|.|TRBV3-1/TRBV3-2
TGTGCCAGCAGCCGTACTAGCGGGAGTTACAATGAGCAGTTCTTC
CASSRTSGSYNEQFF
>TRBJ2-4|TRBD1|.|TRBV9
TGTGCCAGCAGCGGGGAACAGGGGGCCGGAAACATTCAGTACTTC
CASSGEQGAGNIQYF
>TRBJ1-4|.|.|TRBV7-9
TGTGCCAGCAGCACAGGCGACTCTGGGGCCTATGAAAAACTGTTTTTT
CASSTGDSGAYEKLFF
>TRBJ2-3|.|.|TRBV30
TGTGCCTGGGAGGAGGGGGCCTCAGATACGCAGTATTTT
CAWEEGASDTQYF
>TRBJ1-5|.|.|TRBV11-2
TGTGCCAGCAGCTTAGATCTTGTTGCAGGGGATAGCAATCAGCCCCAGCATTTT
CASSLDLVAGDSNQPQHF
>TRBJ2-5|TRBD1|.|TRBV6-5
TGTGCCAGCAGTTACCAACAGGGGAGAGAGACCCAGTACTTC
CASSYQQGRETQYF
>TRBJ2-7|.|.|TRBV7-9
TGTGCCAGCAGTTCACTTGAGGGCGAGCAGTACTTC
CASSSLEGEQYF
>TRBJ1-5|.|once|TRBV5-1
TGCGCCAGCAGCCTCCAGGGGTTGGGGAGTCAGCCCCAGCATTTT
CASSLQGLGSQPQHF
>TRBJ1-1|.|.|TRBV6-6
TGTGCCAGCAGTTACTCAGTCGGCACTGAAGCTTTCTTT
CASSYSVGTEAFF
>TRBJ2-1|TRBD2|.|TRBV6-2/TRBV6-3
TGTGCCAGCAGTTTCGGGACTAGCGGGGACAATGAGCAGTTCTTC
CASSFGTSGDNEQFF
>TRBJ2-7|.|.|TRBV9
TGTGCCAGCAGCCTTCGGGACTCACTCTCCGAGCAGTACTTC
CASSLRDSLSEQYF
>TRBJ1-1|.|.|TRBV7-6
TGTGCCAGCAGCTTAGCTGCGGGGGCTGAAGCTTTCTTT
CASSLAAGAEAFF
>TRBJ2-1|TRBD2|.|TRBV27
TGTGCCAGCAGGAGTTTCTCAACCTTAGCGGGAGCCCCGGGGGAGCAGTTCTTC
CASRSFSTLAGAPGEQFF
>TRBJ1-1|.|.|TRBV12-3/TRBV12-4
TGTGCCAGCAGCAATACAGAGAACACTGAAGCTTTCTTT
CASSNTENTEAFF
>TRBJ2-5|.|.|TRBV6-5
TGTGCCAGCAGAGAGCAAGGGGTGGGGGAGACCCAGTACTTC
CASREQGVGETQYF
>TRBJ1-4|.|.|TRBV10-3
TGTGCCATCAGTGAGGGCAGGGAGGGCGAAAAACTGTTTTTT
CAISEGREGEKLFF
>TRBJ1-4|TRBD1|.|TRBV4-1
TGCGCCAGCAGCCAACTCGACAGGGTCGCCAACGAAAATGAAAAACTGTTTTTT
CASSQLDRVANENEKLFF
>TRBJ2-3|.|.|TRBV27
TGTGCCAGCAGTTTTTCGGGGGCAGATACGCAGTATTTT
CASSFSGADTQYF
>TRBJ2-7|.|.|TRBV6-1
TGTGCCAGCAGTGAAGGCCTATCCTACGAGCAGTACTTC
CASSEGLSYEQYF
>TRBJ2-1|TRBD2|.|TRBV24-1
TGTGCCACCAGTGATCTGGGACTAGCGGGGCTCGATAATGAGCAGTTCTTC
CATSDLGLAGLDNEQFF
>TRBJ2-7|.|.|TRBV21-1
TGTGCCAGCGATCCGCGGACAGGGTCCTACGAGCAGTACTTC
CASDPRTGSYEQYF
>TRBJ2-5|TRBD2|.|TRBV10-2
TGCGCCAGCAGTCACCTAGCGGGAGGAGGAGAGACCCAGTACTTC
CASSHLAGGGETQYF
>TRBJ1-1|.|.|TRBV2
TGTGCCAGCAGGCGGACAGACCTGAACACTGAAGCTTTCTTT
CASRRTDLNTEAFF
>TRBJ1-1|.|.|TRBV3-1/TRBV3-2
TGTGCCAGCAGCCAAGAGACAGAAAACACTGAAGCTTTCTTT
CASSQETENTEAFF
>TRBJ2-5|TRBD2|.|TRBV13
TGTGCCAGCAGCTTGAGGACTAGCAGAAACCAAGAGACCCAGTACTTC
CASSLRTSRNQETQYF
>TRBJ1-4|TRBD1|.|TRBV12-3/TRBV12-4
TGTGCCAGCAGCCGGACAGGATCGGAAAAACTGTTTTTT
CASSRTGSEKLFF
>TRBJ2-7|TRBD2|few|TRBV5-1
TGCGCCAGCAGCTTGTCCGGGGGGAACGAGCAGTACTTC
CASSLSGGNEQYF
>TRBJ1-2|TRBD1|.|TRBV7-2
TGTGCCAGCAGCTTAGCGGGACAGGGCCATGGCTACACCTTC
CASSLAGQGHGYTF
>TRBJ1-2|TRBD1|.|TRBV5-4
TGTGCCAGCAGGATACAGGGGCCGACTAACTATGGCTACACCTTC
CASRIQGPTNYGYTF
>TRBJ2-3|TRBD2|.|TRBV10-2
TGCGCCAGCAGTGATGGCGGGGGGGCGCGAGTTGCGCAGTATTTT
CASSDGGGARVAQYF
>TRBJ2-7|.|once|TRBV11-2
TGTGCCAGCAGCTACAGACACGAATACGAGCAGTACTTC
CASSYRHEYEQYF
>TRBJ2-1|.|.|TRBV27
TGTGCCAGCAGTTTATCCCGACAGGTGAGCTCCTACAATGAGCAGTTCTTC
CASSLSRQVSSYNEQFF
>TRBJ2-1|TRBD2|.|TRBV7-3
TGTGCCAGCAGCCAAGGACTAGCGGCCAACAATGAGCAGTTCTTC
CASSQGLAANNEQFF
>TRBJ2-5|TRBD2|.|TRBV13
TGTGCCAGCAGCCCCCGGGGGGGCTCCCCCCCCCAAGAGACCCAGTACTTC
CASSPRGGSPPQETQYF
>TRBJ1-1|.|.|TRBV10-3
TGTGCCATCAGGAGGGAGACAAGAGGCACTGAAGCTTTCTTT
CAIRRETRGTEAFF
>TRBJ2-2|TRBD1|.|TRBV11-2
TGTGCCAGCAGCTTAGAAAGGGGGCTGGGCACCGGGGAGCTGTTTTTT
CASSLERGLGTGELFF
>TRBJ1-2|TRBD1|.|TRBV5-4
TGTGCCAGCAGCAAAAAAGGACAGGGCTATGGCTACACCTTC
CASSKKGQGYGYTF
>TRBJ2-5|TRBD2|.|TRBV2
TGTGCCAGCAGTCCGGGACTAGCGGGAGTTGAGACCCAGTACTTC
CASSPGLAGVETQYF
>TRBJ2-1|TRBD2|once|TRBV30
TGTGCCTGCCGAGGACTAGCGGGACGGGGTGAGCAGTTCTTC
CACRGLAGRGEQFF
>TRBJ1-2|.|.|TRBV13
TGTGCCAGCAGCTTGGGGCGAGGCTACACCTTC
CASSLGRGYTF
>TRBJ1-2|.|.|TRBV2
TGTGCCAGCAGACCCCAGGGGTATGGCTACACCTTC
CASRPQGYGYTF
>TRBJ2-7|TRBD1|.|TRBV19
TGTGCCAGTGGAACCGGGACAGGGAGTTACGAGCAGTACTTC
CASGTGTGSYEQYF
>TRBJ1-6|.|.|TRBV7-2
TGTGCCAGCAGCTTAAACAGGGTTGGTAATTCACCCCTCCACTTT
CASSLNRVGNSPLHF
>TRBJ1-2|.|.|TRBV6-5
TGTGCCAGCACCCCCTACCCCCGGGGCTATGGCTACACCTTC
CASTPYPRGYGYTF